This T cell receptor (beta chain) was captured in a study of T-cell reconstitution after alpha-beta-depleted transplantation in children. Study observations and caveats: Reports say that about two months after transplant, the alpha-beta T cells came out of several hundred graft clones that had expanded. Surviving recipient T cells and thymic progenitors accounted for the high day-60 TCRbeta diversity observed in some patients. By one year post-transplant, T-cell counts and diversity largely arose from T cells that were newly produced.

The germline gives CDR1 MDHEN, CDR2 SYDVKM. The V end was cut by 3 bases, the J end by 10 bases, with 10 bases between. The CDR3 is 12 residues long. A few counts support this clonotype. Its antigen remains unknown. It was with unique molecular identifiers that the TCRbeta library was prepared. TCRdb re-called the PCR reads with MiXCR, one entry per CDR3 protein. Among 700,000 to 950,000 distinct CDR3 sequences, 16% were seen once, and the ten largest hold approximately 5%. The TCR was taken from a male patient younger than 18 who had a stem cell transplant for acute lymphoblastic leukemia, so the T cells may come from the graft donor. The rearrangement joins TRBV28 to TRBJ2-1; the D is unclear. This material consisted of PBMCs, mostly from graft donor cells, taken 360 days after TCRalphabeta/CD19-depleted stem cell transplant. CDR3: CASSFQVSEQFF. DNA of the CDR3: TGTGCCAGCAGTTTCCAGGTGTCCGAGCAGTTCTTC.